This TCR beta chain was recovered during a study of blood T cell repertoires in COVID-19. Turning to the study itself: COVID-19 samples, acute and convalescent, were from the United States, Italy and Spain. In each case, the material was cDNA or gDNA derived from T cells, B-cell-depleted T cells, or PBMCs.

In the authors' workflow: Estimates of nucleated cell counts were drawn from the amplification of reference gene primers. Sequenced by immunoSEQ multiplex PCR; TCRdb stores in-frame clones only, minus some. Clone size and the V and J calls come from that table; the DNA yielded D and trimming. This table holds 180,000 or so clones, around four fifths found once. What the recovered Cohort 3 donors had was two negative PCRs, clearance, or symptom resolution. The CDR3 loop spans 14 amino acids. Germline V gene data show CDR1 as SGHTA and CDR2 as FQGNSA. J lost 1 base, V lost 5 bases, and 4 bases had no gene match.

This TCR derives from a woman in her forties or fifties who had recovered from COVID-19. The sample comprised PBMCs or T cells enriched from blood (not recorded which). V usage is TRBV7-2 and J usage is TRBJ1-1, with TRBD1 matching 7 bases. CDR3 DNA sequence: TGTGCCAGCAGCCTGGGACAGCCGAACACTGAAGCTTTCTTT. Amino acid sequence: CASSLGQPNTEAFF.